This T cell receptor (beta chain) was obtained from a study of lymphopenia after photon versus proton radiotherapy. The trim removed 4 bases at V and 1 base at J, leaving 2 bases unmatched. Germline CDR1 and CDR2: MNHEY and SVGAGI. The CDR3 length is 16 residues. TCRdb's copy holds only in-frame clones and misses some; the assay was immunoSEQ multiplex PCR. The sample has several thousand clones; 85% to 90% are singletons. General study points: After lymphocyte nadir, photon-treated repertoires showed oligoclonal expansion, especially CD8+ Temra. Relative stability marked proton patients; photon patients lost diversity and naive cells.

In regard to this clone: Antigen: not known.

The source is an elderly man with cholangiocarcinoma. The sequencing used peripheral blood, collected from a patient treated with photon-based radiotherapy. The J gene is TRBJ2-3, the V gene TRBV6-5; 13 bases line up with TRBD2. The CDR3 loop reads CASSFGLAGGTDTQYF. CDR3 sequence (DNA): TGTGCCAGCAGTTTCGGACTAGCGGGGGGCACAGATACGCAGTATTTT.